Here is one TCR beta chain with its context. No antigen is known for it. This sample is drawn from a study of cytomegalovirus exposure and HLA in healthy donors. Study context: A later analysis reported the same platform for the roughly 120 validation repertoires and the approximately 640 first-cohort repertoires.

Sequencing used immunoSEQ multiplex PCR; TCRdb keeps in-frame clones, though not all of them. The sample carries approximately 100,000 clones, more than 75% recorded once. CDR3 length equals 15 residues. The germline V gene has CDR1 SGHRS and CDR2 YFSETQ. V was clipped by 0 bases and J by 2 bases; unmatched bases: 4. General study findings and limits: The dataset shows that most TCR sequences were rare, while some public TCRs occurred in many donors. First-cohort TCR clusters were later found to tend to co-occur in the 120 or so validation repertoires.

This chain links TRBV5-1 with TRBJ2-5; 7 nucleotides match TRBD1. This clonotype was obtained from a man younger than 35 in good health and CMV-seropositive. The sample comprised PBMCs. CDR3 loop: CASSLAGQFQETQYF. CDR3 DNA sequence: TGCGCCAGCAGCTTGGCGGGACAGTTTCAAGAGACCCAGTACTTC.